This is a list of T cell receptor beta chains from one sample in a study of blood T cell repertoires in COVID-19. This table comes from immunoSEQ multiplex PCR, and its TCRdb copy is limited to in-frame clones, with some not included. This sample has 120,000 or so clones; over 80% occur once, and the top ten carry 25% to 30%. Sequencing was carried out using peripheral blood. These TCRs come from a woman between 65 and 79 years old with acute or convalescent COVID-19. The CDR3 runs from the conserved cysteine through the conserved F or W. A D gene is named only where the DNA matches it firmly. The size field is filled for only some rows; it gives once, few, many or a size class.

J: TRBJ1-4
size: NA
V: TRBV5-4
D: NA
DNA: TGTGCCAGCAGCTTTATGGGGAGGGATGAAAAACTGTTTTTT
CDR3: CASSFMGRDEKLFF

J: TRBJ2-3
size: NA
V: TRBV7-3
D: NA
DNA: TGTGCCAGCAGCTATACAGGGCCCACAGATACGCAGTATTTT
CDR3: CASSYTGPTDTQYF

J: TRBJ2-3
size: NA
V: TRBV11-3
D: TRBD2
DNA: TGTGCCAGCAGCCTGACTAGCGGGGGGCTCACAGATACGCAGTATTTT
CDR3: CASSLTSGGLTDTQYF

J: TRBJ1-1
size: NA
V: TRBV18
D: TRBD1
DNA: TGTGCCAGCTCACCCTTGGACAGGGAAGCTTTCTTT
CDR3: CASSPLDREAFF

J: TRBJ2-1
size: NA
V: TRBV27
D: TRBD1
DNA: TGTGCCAGCAGTCCCTACAGGGGCCTGAGCTCCTACAATGAGCAGTTCTTC
CDR3: CASSPYRGLSSYNEQFF

J: TRBJ1-3
size: NA
V: TRBV7-8
D: TRBD1
DNA: TGTGCCAGCAGCTCACCTGTCAGGGGGCCTGGAAACACCATATATTTT
CDR3: CASSSPVRGPGNTIYF

J: TRBJ1-1
size: NA
V: TRBV7-2
D: NA
DNA: TGTGCCAGCAGCTTAGATGGCGAGATCTGGGCCACTGAAGCTTTCTTT
CDR3: CASSLDGEIWATEAFF

J: TRBJ2-7
size: NA
V: TRBV19
D: TRBD1
DNA: TGTGCCAGTAGTATTGTGACAGGGGGCGCGGGCGAGCAGTACTTC
CDR3: CASSIVTGGAGEQYF

J: TRBJ1-1
size: NA
V: TRBV4-1
D: TRBD1
DNA: TGCGCCAGCAGCCAAGGACAGGGGGCGCGAACTGAAGCTTTCTTT
CDR3: CASSQGQGARTEAFF

J: TRBJ1-2
size: NA
V: TRBV2
D: TRBD1
DNA: TGTGCCAGCAGCCTGCCACAGGGGCTGAACTATGGCTACACCTTC
CDR3: CASSLPQGLNYGYTF

J: TRBJ1-1
size: NA
V: TRBV10-1
D: TRBD1
DNA: TGCGCCAGCAGTGAGAGACAGGGGAACACTGAAGCTTTCTTT
CDR3: CASSERQGNTEAFF

J: TRBJ2-7
size: NA
V: TRBV28
D: TRBD1
DNA: TGTGCCAGCTCCCCCGGGACAGGGGCCTTCTACGAGCAGTACTTC
CDR3: CASSPGTGAFYEQYF

J: TRBJ2-3
size: NA
V: TRBV10-3
D: TRBD1
DNA: TGTGCCATCAGTGAGTTCGAGACAGGGGCAGATACGCAGTATTTT
CDR3: CAISEFETGADTQYF

J: TRBJ1-6
size: few
V: TRBV4-1
D: NA
DNA: TGCGCCAGCAGCCAAGATTGGCAGGCATCACCCCTCCACTTT
CDR3: CASSQDWQASPLHF

J: TRBJ2-1
size: NA
V: TRBV27
D: NA
DNA: TGTGCCAGCAGTTTATTCGTAAACCGGTACAATGAGCAGTTCTTC
CDR3: CASSLFVNRYNEQFF

J: TRBJ1-1
size: NA
V: TRBV2
D: TRBD1
DNA: TGTGCCAGCAGTGACAGGGGGCCTGAAGCTTTCTTT
CDR3: CASSDRGPEAFF

J: TRBJ2-2
size: few
V: TRBV5-1
D: TRBD1
DNA: TGCGCCAGCAGTTCTGGACAGGACACCGGGGAGCTGTTTTTT
CDR3: CASSSGQDTGELFF

J: TRBJ1-5
size: NA
V: TRBV28
D: NA
DNA: TGTGCCAGCATCCCCCTGGTCGGGTCCTCGGATCAGCCCCAGCATTTT
CDR3: CASIPLVGSSDQPQHF

J: TRBJ2-5
size: NA
V: TRBV24-1
D: TRBD2
DNA: TGTGCCACCGGGGCTAGCGGGGTCGATCAAGAGACCCAGTACTTC
CDR3: CATGASGVDQETQYF

J: TRBJ2-2
size: NA
V: TRBV5-1
D: NA
DNA: TGCGCCAGCAGCGCCTGGGGGGCGAACACCGGGGAGCTGTTTTTT
CDR3: CASSAWGANTGELFF

J: TRBJ1-2
size: NA
V: TRBV9
D: NA
DNA: TGTGCCAGCAGCGCCAATCCCTCCACGGCAGGTGGCTACACCTTC
CDR3: CASSANPSTAGGYTF

J: TRBJ1-1
size: NA
V: TRBV27
D: NA
DNA: TGTGCCAGCAGTTTACACAGGGCGATGACTGAAGCTTTCTTT
CDR3: CASSLHRAMTEAFF

J: TRBJ2-3
size: NA
V: TRBV10-3
D: NA
DNA: TGTGCCATCAGTGACTCATCCCTAGCGAACACAGATACGCAGTATTTT
CDR3: CAISDSSLANTDTQYF

J: TRBJ2-5
size: NA
V: TRBV6-5
D: TRBD1
DNA: TGTGCCAGCAGCCGCGACAGGGGAGAGACCCAGTACTTC
CDR3: CASSRDRGETQYF

J: TRBJ2-2
size: NA
V: TRBV19
D: NA
DNA: TGTGCCAGTAAAACTCGGGCCCTCGGGGGAAACACCGGGGAGCTGTTTTTT
CDR3: CASKTRALGGNTGELFF

J: TRBJ1-6
size: NA
V: TRBV27
D: TRBD1
DNA: TGTGCCAGCAGTCCCGGGACAGGGGGATCACCCCTCCACTTT
CDR3: CASSPGTGGSPLHF

J: TRBJ2-7
size: NA
V: TRBV5-1
D: NA
DNA: TGCGCCAGCAGCTTGGTCGGGGGTCTGGGCGACGAGCAGTACTTC
CDR3: CASSLVGGLGDEQYF

J: TRBJ2-1
size: once
V: TRBV19
D: NA
DNA: TGTGCCAGTAGCCCCTTGGAGGGGCATGAGCAGTTCTTC
CDR3: CASSPLEGHEQFF

J: TRBJ2-7
size: NA
V: TRBV30
D: NA
DNA: TGTGCCTGGAGGCGGGACAGCGAGCAGTACTTC
CDR3: CAWRRDSEQYF

J: TRBJ2-4
size: NA
V: TRBV10-2
D: TRBD2
DNA: TGCGCCAGTCTAGCGGGAGAAGGGATAGCCAAAAACATTCAGTACTTC
CDR3: CASLAGEGIAKNIQYF

J: TRBJ1-3
size: NA
V: TRBV24-1
D: NA
DNA: TGTGCCACCAGTGAGGCAGGCCCTGGAAACACCATATATTTT
CDR3: CATSEAGPGNTIYF

J: TRBJ2-3
size: NA
V: TRBV7-7
D: NA
DNA: TGTGCCAGCAGCTCTAGTGAGGGAAATACGCAGTATTTT
CDR3: CASSSSEGNTQYF

J: TRBJ1-2
size: NA
V: TRBV28
D: TRBD1
DNA: TGTGCCAGCAGGCACGGGACAGGGGGCGCTTCATGGGGCTACACCTTC
CDR3: CASRHGTGGASWGYTF